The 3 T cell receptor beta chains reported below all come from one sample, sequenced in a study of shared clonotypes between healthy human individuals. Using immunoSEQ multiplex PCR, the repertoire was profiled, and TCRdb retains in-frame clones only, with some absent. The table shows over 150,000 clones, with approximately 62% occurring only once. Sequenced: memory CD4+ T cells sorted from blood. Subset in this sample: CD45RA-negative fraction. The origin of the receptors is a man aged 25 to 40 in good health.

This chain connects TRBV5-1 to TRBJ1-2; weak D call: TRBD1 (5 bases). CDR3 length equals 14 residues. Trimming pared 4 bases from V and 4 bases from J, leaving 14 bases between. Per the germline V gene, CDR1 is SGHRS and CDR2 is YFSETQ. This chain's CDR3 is CASSLSQGGYGYTF. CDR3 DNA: TGCGCCAGCAGCCTCTCCCAGGGTGGCTATGGCTACACCTTC.

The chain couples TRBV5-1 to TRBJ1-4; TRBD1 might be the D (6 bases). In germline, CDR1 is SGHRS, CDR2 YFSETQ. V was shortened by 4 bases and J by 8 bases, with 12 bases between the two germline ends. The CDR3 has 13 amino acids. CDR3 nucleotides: TGCGCCAGCAGCGGCAACCAGGGGGAAAAACTGTTTTTT. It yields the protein CASSGNQGEKLFF.

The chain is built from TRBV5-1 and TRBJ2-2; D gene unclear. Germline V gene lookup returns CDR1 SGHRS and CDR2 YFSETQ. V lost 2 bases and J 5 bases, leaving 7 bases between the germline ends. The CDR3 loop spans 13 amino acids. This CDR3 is CASSFRSTGELFF. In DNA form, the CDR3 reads TGCGCCAGCAGCTTTCGCTCGACCGGGGAGCTGTTTTTT.